The 4 T cell receptor beta chains below come from one sample, sequenced in a study of CD8 T cells in Susac syndrome. Sorting of TEMRA cells relied on CD27 and CD45RA staining. RNA in amounts of about 0.45 to 1 ug was reverse transcribed with random hexamers. In TCRdb, the immunoSEQ multiplex PCR reads were re-called with MiXCR into one record per CDR3 protein. The table has more than 1,200 distinct CDR3 sequences, under 80% seen once. The sequenced material came from CD8+ TEMRA cells from PBMCs. Subset of the sample: FACS-sorted terminally differentiated effector memory CD8+ T cells re-expressing CD45RA (CD8+ TEMRA). The source of these receptors is a human donor with Susac syndrome.

The chain joins TRBV19 to TRBJ1-5; unclear D gene. Trimming removed 1 base from V and 6 bases from J, with 4 bases in between. Germline CDR1 and CDR2: LNHDA and SQIVND (reference sequence). This CDR3 region has 12 residues. This CDR3 reads CASSIGGQPQHF. The CDR3 bases are TGTGCCAGTAGTATAGGGGGTCAGCCCCAGCATTTT.

This clonotype was seen just once. The chain joins TRBV27 to TRBJ1-1; tentative D call: TRBD1 (6 bases). This CDR3 spans 13 amino acids. V was clipped by 8 bases and J by 4 bases, with 14 bases between them. Germline-derived CDR1 and CDR2 are MNHEY and SMNVEV (reference sequence). The CDR3 DNA reads as TGTGCCAGCTTCTTACAGGGCACCACTGAAGCTTTCTTT. Its translation is CASFLQGTTEAFF.

This chain links TRBV11-2 with TRBJ1-2; 8 nucleotides align to TRBD1. Trimming took 5 bases from V and 1 from J; bases not matched to a gene: 6. CDR3 length: 15 amino acids. Germline CDR1 is SGHAT and CDR2 is FQNNGV. The CDR3 DNA follows: TGTGCCAGCAGCAGTACAGGGGGATTTAACTATGGCTACACCTTC. Protein sequence: CASSSTGGFNYGYTF.

This sequence joins TRBV27 and TRBJ2-1; D gene uncertain. CDR1 is MNHEY and CDR2 is SMNVEV in the germline V gene (reference sequence). V dropped 7 bases and J dropped 5 bases, with 15 bases sitting between them. The CDR3 spans 14 residues. The CDR3 region is CASMIGPVNNEQFF. The CDR3 bases are TGTGCCAGCATGATAGGTCCTGTGAACAATGAGCAGTTCTTC.